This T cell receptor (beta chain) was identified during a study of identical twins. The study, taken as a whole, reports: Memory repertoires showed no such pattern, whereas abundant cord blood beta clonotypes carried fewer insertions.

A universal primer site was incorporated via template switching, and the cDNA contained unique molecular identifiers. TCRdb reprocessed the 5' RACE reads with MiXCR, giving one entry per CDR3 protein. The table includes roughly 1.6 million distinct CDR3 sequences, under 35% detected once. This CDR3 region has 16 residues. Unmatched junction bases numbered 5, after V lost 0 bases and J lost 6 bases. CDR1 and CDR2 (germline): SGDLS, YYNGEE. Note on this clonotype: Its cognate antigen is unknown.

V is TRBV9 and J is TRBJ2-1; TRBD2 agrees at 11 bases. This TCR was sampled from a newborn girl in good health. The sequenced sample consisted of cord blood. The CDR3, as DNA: TGTGCCAGCAGCGTAGAGGCTAGCGGGAGGAGCAATGAGCAGTTCTTC. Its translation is CASSVEASGRSNEQFF.